This T cell receptor beta chain was obtained from a study of blood T cell repertoires in COVID-19. Study overall: Sites in the United States, Italy and Spain provided acute and convalescent COVID-19 samples. Sources were T cells, B-cell-depleted T cells, or PBMCs; the material itself was cDNA or gDNA.

Data came from immunoSEQ multiplex PCR; TCRdb stores just in-frame clones and leaves some out. The sample records more than 400,000 clones, roughly 87% being singletons. Self-reported history from a screening survey and questionnaire set each donor's cohort. Donors in Cohort 3 who had recovered were those with two negative PCRs, healthcare professional clearance, or resolution of their symptoms. The germline V and J ends were trimmed by 0 bases and 7 bases, with 14 bases remaining between them. This CDR3 region has 15 residues. From germline, CDR1 is SGHRS and CDR2 YFSETQ. The clonotype comes from a woman under 30 who had recovered from COVID-19. The V gene is TRBV5-1, the J gene TRBJ2-1, with D tentatively TRBD2 (5 bases). The sequenced material came from PBMCs or T cells enriched from blood (not recorded which). CDR3 sequence (DNA): TGCGCCAGCAGCTTGGCCGGCACGGACTCTAATGAGCAGTTCTTC. Translation: CASSLAGTDSNEQFF.